The TCR beta chain under discussion was sequenced for a study of cytomegalovirus exposure and HLA in healthy donors. Trimming stripped 2 bases from V and 8 bases from J, with 9 bases between. Germline-derived CDR1 and CDR2 are SNHLY and FYNNEI. The CDR3 contains 12 residues. Researchers ran the PCR with 60 Vbeta and 13 Jbeta primers. Profiled with immunoSEQ multiplex PCR; TCRdb holds only in-frame clones, not every one. The repertoire consists of under 95,000 clones, with roughly 80% occurring once and the leading ten covering roughly 1.9%. With respect to this clone: The antigen remains undetermined.

Overall study findings and caveats: Later analysis suggested links between common viral pathogens and several top significant clusters.

The chain has TRBV2 and TRBJ2-5; maybe TRBD2 (5 bases). This TCR was sampled from a boy aged 5-17 years in good health and CMV-seronegative. Material for sequencing was PBMCs. The DNA of the CDR3 is TGTGCCAGCAGTGAAAGTGAGGGTACCCAGTACTTC. Protein sequence: CASSESEGTQYF.